This entry lists 16 T cell receptor beta chains sequenced from one sample in a study of CD8+CD57+ T cells in acquired aplastic anemia listed by TCRdb under 2018. These reads were obtained on an Illumina HiSeq 2000. TCR beta VDJ combination and CDR3 sequence profiling used genomic DNA as the template. TCRdb handled the public reads itself, with Q25 trimming in fastp and clone calling in MiXCR, and kept productive beta chains. Duplicate CDR3 protein sequences are folded into a single record with the most common DNA and genes. For this sample there are 150,000 to 200,000 distinct CDR3 sequences; 50% to 75% appear just once. The ten largest make up 46% of the sample. The sequencing sample was made of sorted CD4+, CD8+, or CD8+CD57+ T cells (not recorded which) from PBMCs. These receptors originate from a human donor with severe aplastic anemia or a healthy control (not recorded which).

The chain combines TRBV19 with TRBJ1-6; D is uncertain. The CDR3 sequence is 12 residues long. V shed 1 base and J shed 14 bases, with 9 bases lying between them. CDR1 is LNHDA and CDR2 is SQIVND in the germline V gene (reference sequence). The CDR3 protein is CASSIGGSSLHF. The CDR3 nucleotides read TGTGCCAGTAGTATAGGAGGGTCTTCCCTCCACTTT.

The chain recombines TRBV7-9 with TRBJ2-5; the match to TRBD1 covers 9 bases. The CDR3 is made up of 15 amino acids. With 4 bases clipped from V and 3 bases from J, the junction kept 6 bases outside the gene matches. In germline, CDR1 is SEHNR, CDR2 FQNEAQ (reference sequence). The CDR3: CASSSGQGRKETQYF. CDR3 in DNA: TGTGCCAGCAGCTCTGGACAGGGGAGGAAAGAGACCCAGTACTTC.

This clonotype has more than one count but fewer than ten. The chain combines TRBV9 with TRBJ1-6; D gene ambiguous. The V and J ends lost 2 bases and 7 bases respectively, with 10 bases between them. The CDR3 covers 14 residues. The germline V gene encodes CDR1 SGDLS and CDR2 YYNGEE. CDR3 DNA sequence: TGTGCCAGCAGCGTTGAGGGCCAGAATTCACCCCTCCACTTT. This codes for CASSVEGQNSPLHF.

The chain couples TRBV7-2 to TRBJ2-7, with TRBD2 matching 8 bases. This CDR3 is 14 amino acids long. J gave up 5 bases and V 1 base, and 4 bases lay outside the gene matches. Germline V CDR1 and CDR2: SGHTA, FQGNSA. CDR3 nucleotide sequence: TGTGCCAGCAGCTTAGAGCGGGGGAGGAACGAGCAGTACTTC. Translation: CASSLERGRNEQYF.

As to this clonotype: The junction differs from germline at one of its ends, possibly a read error. The genes are TRBV6-1 and TRBJ2-1; 12 positions agree with TRBD2. CDR1 MNHNS and CDR2 SASEGT come from the germline V gene. The CDR3 contains 13 residues. CDR3 amino acids: CASSERLAGVQFF. The CDR3 DNA sequence: TGCGCCAGCAGTGAACGACTAGCGGGGGTACAGTTCTTC.

About this clonotype: A much larger clonotype is one base distant, so this may be a read error. The chain carries TRBV4-3 and TRBJ2-3; D perhaps matches TRBD2 (6 bases). The CDR3 runs 15 residues. Looked up from germline, CDR1 is LGHNA and CDR2 is YSLEER. DNA for the CDR3: TGCACCAGCAGCCATACGGGGGTTGGGGCAGATACGCAGTATTTT. This sequence encodes CTSSHTGVGADTQYF.

In DNA, the CDR3 is TGTGCCAGCAGCGTAGCGGGGGGGCCCAATTCACCCCTCCACTTT. It is translated as CASSVAGGPNSPLHF. The V and J genes are TRBV9 and TRBJ1-6; D might be TRBD1 (6 bases). The CDR3 is made up of 15 amino acids. V was trimmed by 0 bases and J by 7 bases, leaving 11 bases between them. The germline V gene has CDR1 SGDLS and CDR2 YYNGEE.

V is TRBV12-3 or TRBV12-4 and J is TRBJ1-2; tentative D call: TRBD1 (6 bases). This CDR3 has 16 amino acids. V lost 6 bases and J lost 3, with 20 bases in between. The CDR3 sequence is CASSQAWGAQDYGYTF. As DNA, the CDR3 is TGTGCCAGCAGCCAAGCATGGGGGGCGCAGGACTATGGCTACACCTTC.

V gene TRBV15 combines with J gene TRBJ2-5, with TRBD1 matching 8 bases. The V gene end was trimmed by 5 bases and the J gene end by 5 bases; junction bases not matched to a gene: 7. The germline gives CDR1 LNHNV, CDR2 YYDKDF (reference sequence). The CDR3 runs 14 residues. The CDR3 DNA follows: TGTGCCACCAGCCGCGGACAGGGATGGGAGACCCAGTACTTC. Its protein product is CATSRGQGWETQYF.

V usage is TRBV7-2 and J usage is TRBJ2-7; D unclear. The CDR3 length is 11 residues. V gave up 0 bases and J gave up 6 bases, with 3 bases separating them. The germline V gene has CDR1 SGHTA and CDR2 FQGNSA. CDR3 loop: CASSLAAEQYF. As DNA, the CDR3 is TGTGCCAGCAGCTTAGCAGCCGAGCAGTACTTC.

On this clonotype itself: The junction and the germline gene differ at one end; a read error may be behind it. CDR3 bases: TGTGCCAGCAGTTTTGGGGACACCGGGGCCGACGTCCTGACTTTC. This translates into CASSFGDTGADVLTF. The chain recombines TRBV9 with TRBJ2-6, with TRBD1 as a possible D gene (6 bases). CDR1 is SGDLS and CDR2 is YYNGEE in the germline V gene. CDR3 length: 15 residues.

Regarding this clonotype: One end of the junction fails to match germline, which may point to a read error. The chain employs TRBV15 and TRBJ2-5, with 7 nucleotides matching TRBD2. CDR1 and CDR2 from the germline V gene are LNHNV and YYDKDF (reference sequence). The CDR3 length is 15 residues. CDR3 region: CVTSRSTSRSETQYF. The CDR3 coding sequence is TGTGTCACCAGCAGATCGACTAGCCGTTCAGAGACCCAGTACTTC.

This rearrangement joins TRBV7-8 to TRBJ1-2, with 7 bases fitting TRBD1. The germline V gene has CDR1 SGHVS and CDR2 FQNEAQ. V gave up 7 bases and J gave up 0 bases; unmatched junction bases: 11. The CDR3 runs to 16 residues. Written as DNA, the CDR3 is TGTGCCAGCACGCGACAGGGTAAAGGAGCTAACTATGGCTACACCTTC. It yields the protein CASTRQGKGANYGYTF.

V is TRBV29-1 and J is TRBJ1-4, with 7 bases matching TRBD1. J gave up 8 bases and V 6 bases, and 9 bases lay outside the gene matches. Germline-derived CDR1 and CDR2 are SQVTM and ANQGSEA. This CDR3 contains 13 residues. CDR3 amino acids: CSVEKAGGEKLFF. The CDR3, as DNA: TGCAGCGTCGAAAAAGCAGGGGGGGAAAAACTGTTTTTT.

This clonotype appeared a single time. V usage is TRBV5-1 and J usage is TRBJ2-1; a possible D gene is TRBD2 (7 bases). CDR3 size: 16 residues. In germline, CDR1 is SGHRS, CDR2 YFSETQ. With 3 bases removed from V and 5 bases from J, the gap between germline ends came to 18 bases. In DNA, the CDR3 is TGCGCCAGCAGCTCCGTCGCGGGGGCAGGGGACAATGAGCAGTTCTTC. Protein: CASSSVAGAGDNEQFF.

This chain joins TRBV7-9 and TRBJ1-1, with TRBD1 matching over 7 bases. The CDR3 consists of 14 residues. The ends lost 5 bases at V and 4 bases at J; junction bases unmatched: 7. Germline CDR1 is SEHNR and CDR2 is FQNEAQ (reference sequence). CDR3 bases: TGTGCCAGCAGCCCCGGGACAGTGGTCACTGAAGCTTTCTTT. Its protein product is CASSPGTVVTEAFF.